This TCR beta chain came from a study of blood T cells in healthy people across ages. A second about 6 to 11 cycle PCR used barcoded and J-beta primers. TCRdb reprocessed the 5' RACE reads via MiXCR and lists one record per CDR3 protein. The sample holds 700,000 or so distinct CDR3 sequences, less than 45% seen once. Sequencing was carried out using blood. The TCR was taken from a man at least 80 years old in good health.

For the CDR3, the DNA is TGCAGTGCTCGGACTAGCGGGAGGGGTAATACGCAGTATTTT. Translation: CSARTSGRGNTQYF. The chain carries TRBV20-1 and TRBJ2-3, with 15 bases that match TRBD2. This CDR3 has 14 amino acids. V gave up 5 bases and J gave up 7 bases; unmatched junction bases: 4. CDR1 and CDR2 (germline): DFQATT, SNEGSKA (reference sequence).